A selection of T cell receptor beta chains follows, all from one sample in a study of cytomegalovirus exposure and HLA in healthy donors. Repertoires were generated with immunoSEQ multiplex PCR, while TCRdb's copy carries only in-frame clones and drops some. The sample carries some 110,000 clones, over 80% recorded once. Sequenced material: PBMCs. These receptors all come from a man between 18 and 35 years old in good health and CMV-seronegative. Both conserved end residues are part of each CDR3. The order of the fields is clone size, D gene, J gene, V gene, CDR3 DNA, CDR3 protein. D genes are given only for firm matches. Not all rows give a size; the values are once, few, many and, for expanded clones, a class.

>NA|TRBD1|TRBJ2-7|TRBV27
TGTGCCAGCAGTTCCTACAGGGGGAGCTACGAGCAGTACTTC
CASSSYRGSYEQYF
>NA|TRBD2|TRBJ2-1|TRBV9
TGTGCCAGCAGCGTAGTTACTAGCGGGAGCTCCTACAATGAGCAGTTCTTC
CASSVVTSGSSYNEQFF
>NA|NA|TRBJ1-2|TRBV5-8
TGTGCCAGCAGCCACACCAGGGGAGATGGCTACACCTTC
CASSHTRGDGYTF
>NA|NA|TRBJ1-1|TRBV28
TGTGCCAGCAGTTTTGGAGGGGCTGGGGACACTGAAGCTTTCTTT
CASSFGGAGDTEAFF
>few|NA|TRBJ2-2|TRBV4-3
TGCGCCAGCAGCCAAGAGGTCAGGCAGGGTATCGGGGAGCTGTTTTTT
CASSQEVRQGIGELFF
>NA|NA|TRBJ2-7|TRBV5-8
TGTGCCAGCAGCTTTCGAGGGAGGCGCTCCTACGAGCAGTACTTC
CASSFRGRRSYEQYF
>NA|TRBD1|TRBJ1-4|TRBV11-3
TGTGCCAGCAGTCTGGACAGGGATGGCGAAAAACTGTTTTTT
CASSLDRDGEKLFF
>NA|TRBD1|TRBJ2-5|TRBV5-4
TGTGCCAGCACTTTACGAGACAGGGAAGAGACCCAGTACTTC
CASTLRDREETQYF
>NA|TRBD2|TRBJ2-7|TRBV9
TGTGCCAGCAGCCCCGGACTAGCGGCTACCTACGAGCAGTACTTC
CASSPGLAATYEQYF
>NA|NA|TRBJ2-2|TRBV2
TGTGCCAGCAGCGACAAGAACACCGGGGAGCTGTTTTTT
CASSDKNTGELFF
>NA|NA|TRBJ2-3|TRBV6-5
TGTGCCAGCAGTTCACTTCAGGGGTTCCCAGATACGCAGTATTTT
CASSSLQGFPDTQYF
>NA|TRBD1|TRBJ2-2|TRBV11-2
TGTGCCAGCAGTCGGGGACAGGAGTTCACCGGGGAGCTGTTTTTT
CASSRGQEFTGELFF
>NA|NA|TRBJ1-1|TRBV30
TGTGCCTGGTCCGAGGGCAGCATGAACACTGAAGCTTTCTTT
CAWSEGSMNTEAFF
>once|TRBD1|TRBJ1-6|TRBV19
TGTGCCAGTAGTCCACGTCGGTCCGGGACAGATAATTCACCCCTCCACTTT
CASSPRRSGTDNSPLHF
>NA|TRBD2|TRBJ2-3|TRBV14
TGTGCCAGCAGCCCCCTACTAGCGGGAGTTTCAGATACGCAGTATTTT
CASSPLLAGVSDTQYF
>NA|TRBD2|TRBJ2-5|TRBV7-2
TGTGCCAGCAGCTTAGCTAGGGCTAGCGGGACCCAGTACTTC
CASSLARASGTQYF
>NA|NA|TRBJ2-3|TRBV7-2
TGTGCCAGCAGCTTAGGGGGAGTCCTGCGGGGAGATACGCAGTATTTT
CASSLGGVLRGDTQYF
>NA|NA|TRBJ2-5|TRBV30
TGTGCCTGGAACGAGGGAGGCACAGAGACCCAGTACTTC
CAWNEGGTETQYF
>NA|TRBD1|TRBJ1-5|TRBV10-3
TGTGCCATCAGTCCGGGACAGCCCAATCAGCCCCAGCATTTT
CAISPGQPNQPQHF
>NA|NA|TRBJ2-5|TRBV10-3
TGTGCCATCAGCAAACACAGGGACATAGGAGAGACCCAGTACTTC
CAISKHRDIGETQYF
>once|NA|TRBJ2-1|TRBV6-5
TGTGCCAGCAGTTACGGGAGCAGATACAATGAGCAGTTCTTC
CASSYGSRYNEQFF
>NA|NA|TRBJ2-7|TRBV14
TGTGCCAGCAGCCAAGATCGCGGGGTAGGGGTTGGCTACGAGCAGTACTTC
CASSQDRGVGVGYEQYF
>NA|TRBD1|TRBJ1-1|TRBV28
TGTGCCAGCAGTTTGCACACAGGGGGTTCGAACACTGAAGCTTTCTTT
CASSLHTGGSNTEAFF
>few|TRBD2|TRBJ2-1|TRBV10-3
TGTGCCATCAGTGAGTCTAGCGGGAACTATGAGCAGTTCTTC
CAISESSGNYEQFF
>NA|TRBD1|TRBJ2-1|TRBV5-1
TGCGCCAGCAGCCCAAGAGGGACAGGGGCCTACAATGAGCAGTTCTTC
CASSPRGTGAYNEQFF
>NA|NA|TRBJ2-7|TRBV6-1
TGTGCCAGCAGTGAGTCGTACAGGCGGTTGAAAGAGCAGTACTTC
CASSESYRRLKEQYF
>NA|TRBD1|TRBJ1-1|TRBV10-3
TGTGCCATCAGTGAGGGGGGACAGGGGGCCAGCACTGAAGCTTTCTTT
CAISEGGQGASTEAFF
>NA|NA|TRBJ1-4|TRBV7-9
TGTGCCAGCAGCCCCCGGAGGGACCTCAATGAAAAACTGTTTTTT
CASSPRRDLNEKLFF
>once|NA|TRBJ2-3|TRBV5-4
TGTGCCAGCAGCTTGGGGGACATAACAGATACGCAGTATTTT
CASSLGDITDTQYF
>NA|NA|TRBJ2-1|TRBV7-8
TGTGCCAGCAGCTTCTTCGAGGGAGAAACCTACAATGAGCAGTTCTTC
CASSFFEGETYNEQFF
>NA|NA|TRBJ1-4|TRBV27
TGTGCCACCGGGGGAGGGACGGGGTCTAATGAAAAACTGTTTTTT
CATGGGTGSNEKLFF
>NA|TRBD1|TRBJ1-1|TRBV5-5
TGTGCCAGCAGCGGGATGACAGGGATAGGTAACACTGAAGCTTTCTTT
CASSGMTGIGNTEAFF
>NA|NA|TRBJ1-2|TRBV23-1
TGCGCCAGCAGTCAATCGGCAGGGTACTATGGCTACACCTTC
CASSQSAGYYGYTF
>NA|TRBD2|TRBJ2-5|TRBV6-6
TGTGCCAGCAGTCCCCAGCGGGAGGCGGAGACCCAGTACTTC
CASSPQREAETQYF
>NA|NA|TRBJ2-5|TRBV27
TGTGCCAGCAGTTTACGATCCGGCCAAGAGACCCAGTACTTC
CASSLRSGQETQYF